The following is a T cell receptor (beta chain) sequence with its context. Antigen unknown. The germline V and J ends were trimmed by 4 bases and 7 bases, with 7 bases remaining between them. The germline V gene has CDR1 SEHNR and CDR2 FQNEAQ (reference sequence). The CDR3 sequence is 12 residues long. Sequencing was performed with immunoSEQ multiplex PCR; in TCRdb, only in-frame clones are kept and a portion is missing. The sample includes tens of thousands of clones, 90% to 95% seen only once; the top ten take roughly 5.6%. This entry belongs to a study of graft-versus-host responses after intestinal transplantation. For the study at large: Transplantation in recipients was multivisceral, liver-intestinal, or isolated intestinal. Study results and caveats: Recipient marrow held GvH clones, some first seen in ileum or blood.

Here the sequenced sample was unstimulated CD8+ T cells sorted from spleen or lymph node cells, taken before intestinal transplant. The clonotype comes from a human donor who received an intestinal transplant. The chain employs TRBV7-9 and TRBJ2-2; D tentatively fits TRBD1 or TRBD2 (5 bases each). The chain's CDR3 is CASSWGSGELFF. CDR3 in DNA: TGTGCCAGCAGCTGGGGGAGCGGGGAGCTGTTTTTT.